A selection of T cell receptor beta chains follows, all from one sample in a study of PD-1 blockade in classical Hodgkin lymphoma. Profiling relied on immunoSEQ multiplex PCR, and the TCRdb table lists in-frame clones only, not all of them. The sample includes about 40,000 clones, about nine tenths seen only once; the top ten take 9% to 10%. Source: peripheral blood mononuclear cells (PBMCs), taken at baseline. Receptors were obtained from a human donor with classical Hodgkin lymphoma. The CDR3 runs from the conserved cysteine through the conserved F or W. Each record gives: CDR3 protein, D gene, V gene, J gene. The D gene is left open where the match is weak.

CASSLVGRHYEQYF	-	TRBV21-1	TRBJ2-7
CASSSLNGELFF	-	TRBV27	TRBJ2-2
CASSFGGGARNTIYF	-	TRBV19	TRBJ1-3
CASSEQGPDQPQHF	-	TRBV2	TRBJ1-5
CASRPLPIASGNTIYF	-	TRBV5-1	TRBJ1-3
CASSSRSGNYGYTF	-	TRBV7-2	TRBJ1-2
CASSLIVAGVGGELFF	TRBD2	TRBV7-2	TRBJ2-2
CASSLGNSNQPQHF	-	TRBV7-2	TRBJ1-5
CASSSRTSDATDTQYF	TRBD2	TRBV27	TRBJ2-3
CASSLRTGRNTDTQYF	TRBD1	TRBV7-3	TRBJ2-3
CASSLTGSSYNEQFF	-	TRBV7-2	TRBJ2-1
CATSARQTSNEKLFF	-	TRBV15	TRBJ1-4
CASSERTYTGELFF	-	TRBV9	TRBJ2-2
CAIRISGGADNEQFF	TRBD2	TRBV10-3	TRBJ2-1